The 12 T cell receptor beta chains below come from one sample, sequenced in a study of T cell repertoires in cytomegalovirus infection. TCRdb ran MiXCR on the reads and lists one entry per CDR3 protein. The table includes about 450,000 distinct CDR3 sequences, approximately 30% detected once. Source material: PBMCs. These receptors came from a human donor in good health (CMV status not recorded). Some clones in this sample may be carry-over from other donors' samples.

This clonotype turned up a few times. A much larger clonotype is one base distant, so this may be a read error. This likely comes from a read error, as the CDR3 has no conserved phenylalanine or tryptophan at its end. The V gene is TRBV7-4, the J gene TRBJ2-1; possibly TRBD2 for D (5 bases). Per germline, CDR1 SGHVT and CDR2 SQSDAQ. The ends were cut back, 6 bases at V and 0 bases at J, with 9 bases in the middle. The CDR3 loop spans 14 amino acids. This CDR3 reads CASSGGSSYNEQFL. The CDR3 DNA reads TGTGCCAGCAGTGGAGGAAGCTCCTACAATGAGCAGTTCTTA.

This clonotype occurred a few times. CDR3 DNA sequence: TGTGCCAGCCGGAAGACAGGGATTACTGAAGCTTTCTTT. It translates to CASRKTGITEAFF. This chain links TRBV2 with TRBJ1-1, with 7 positions matching TRBD1. The CDR3 has 13 amino acids. Germline trimming cut 8 bases from V and 5 bases from J; bases unmatched to any gene: 8. Germline V CDR1 and CDR2: SNHLY, FYNNEI. The full variable domain, completed using reference TRBV2 and TRBJ1-1, is EPEVTQTPSHQVTQMGQEVILRCVPISNHLYFYWYRQILGQKVEFLVSFYNNEISEKSEIFDDQFSVERPDGSNFTLKIRSTKLEDSAMYFCASRKTGITEAFFGQGTRLTVV.

This clonotype was observed once. This sequence joins TRBV28 and TRBJ1-5, with D perhaps matching TRBD1 (5 bases). The CDR3 covers 13 residues. Trimming took off 10 bases at V and 7 bases at J, with 17 bases between the two ends. Per the germline V gene, CDR1 is MDHEN and CDR2 is SYDVKM. CDR3 sequence (DNA): TGTGCCACCCGCGATTGGGGCGTACAGCCCCAGCATTTT. Amino acid sequence: CATRDWGVQPQHF.

The chain employs TRBV12-3 or TRBV12-4 and TRBJ2-7, with 7 bases identical to TRBD1. V dropped 3 bases and J dropped 1; count of bases not matched to a gene: 3. The CDR3 contains 14 residues. CDR3 nucleotide sequence: TGTGCCAGCAGTTTCGTGACAGGGTCCTACGAGCAGTACTTC. This gives the protein CASSFVTGSYEQYF.

A note on this clonotype: A junction boundary mismatches the germline segment, possibly from a read error. Written as DNA, the CDR3 is TGTGCCAGCAGGTTTGCGGGGGGCCCTTACAATGAGCAGTTATTC. Its protein product is CASRFAGGPYNEQLF. This chain connects TRBV12-3 or TRBV12-4 to TRBJ2-1; 8 bases agree with TRBD2. This CDR3 spans 15 amino acids.

The chain couples TRBV10-3 to TRBJ2-7; 8 nucleotides match TRBD2. After removal of 0 bases from V and 2 bases from J, the junction contained 6 bases not matched to a gene. This CDR3 is built from 16 residues. Germline V gene lookup returns CDR1 ENHRY and CDR2 SYGVKD. This chain's CDR3 is CAISESGQRETYEQYF. The DNA of the CDR3 is TGTGCCATCAGTGAGTCGGGCCAGCGGGAGACCTACGAGCAGTACTTC.

The chain carries TRBV10-3 and TRBJ1-1, with a weak D call TRBD1 (5 bases). Looked up from germline, CDR1 is ENHRY and CDR2 is SYGVKD. The CDR3 extends over 14 amino acids. The V gene lost 6 bases and the J gene lost 1 base, with 12 bases spanning the gap. DNA of the CDR3: TGTGCCATCAGAACAGGAGCTAAGAACACTGAAGCTTTCTTT. The encoded protein is CAIRTGAKNTEAFF.

This clonotype was seen more than once but under ten times. The chain links TRBV18 to TRBJ1-1; D unresolved. This CDR3 is built from 14 residues. Trimming took 3 bases from V and 1 from J, leaving 9 bases between them. Germline lookup yields CDR1 KGHSH and CDR2 LQKENI. Here the CDR3 reads CASSPGHPNTEAFF. DNA for the CDR3: TGTGCCAGCTCACCGGGCCACCCGAACACTGAAGCTTTCTTT.

The chain couples TRBV4-1 to TRBJ2-3; D possibly uses TRBD1 or TRBD2 (5 bases each). V lost 4 bases and J lost 2, with 22 bases in between. CDR1 and CDR2 (germline): MGHRA, YSYEKL. The CDR3 is made up of 18 amino acids. The CDR3 nucleotides are TGCGCCAGCAGCCCAGTTTTTGGGACCTCGAAATACACAGATACGCAGTATTTT. Protein: CASSPVFGTSKYTDTQYF.

The J gene is TRBJ2-1, the V gene TRBV2; D may match TRBD1 or TRBD2 (7 bases each). Germline V gene sequence: CDR1 SNHLY, CDR2 FYNNEI. The CDR3 spans 15 residues. Trimming removed 3 bases at V and 7 bases at J, with 16 bases between. The DNA for the CDR3 is TGTGCCAGCAGTGATCCGCAGGGGGGGAATAATGAGCAGTTCTTC. This gives the protein CASSDPQGGNNEQFF.

In its sample, this clonotype was seen a few times. The chain joins TRBV4-3 to TRBJ2-7, with 7 bases that match TRBD2. The germline CDR1 and CDR2 sequences are LGHNA and YSLEER. This CDR3 has 15 amino acids. V trimming: 4 bases; J trimming: 5 bases; junction bases outside the gene matches: 11. Here the CDR3 DNA reads TGCGCCAGCAGCCCAGCCGGGGGAGGGAGCGACGAGCAGTACTTC. This translates into CASSPAGGGSDEQYF.

This clonotype was found a few times. This chain links TRBV6-5 with TRBJ2-7; D might be TRBD2 (5 bases). V lost 5 bases and J lost 3, with 8 bases in between. The germline gives CDR1 MNHEY, CDR2 SVGAGI. The CDR3 consists of 12 residues. In nucleotides, the CDR3 is TGTGCCAGCAGTACGGGGTTCTACGAGCAGTACTTC. This encodes CASSTGFYEQYF.